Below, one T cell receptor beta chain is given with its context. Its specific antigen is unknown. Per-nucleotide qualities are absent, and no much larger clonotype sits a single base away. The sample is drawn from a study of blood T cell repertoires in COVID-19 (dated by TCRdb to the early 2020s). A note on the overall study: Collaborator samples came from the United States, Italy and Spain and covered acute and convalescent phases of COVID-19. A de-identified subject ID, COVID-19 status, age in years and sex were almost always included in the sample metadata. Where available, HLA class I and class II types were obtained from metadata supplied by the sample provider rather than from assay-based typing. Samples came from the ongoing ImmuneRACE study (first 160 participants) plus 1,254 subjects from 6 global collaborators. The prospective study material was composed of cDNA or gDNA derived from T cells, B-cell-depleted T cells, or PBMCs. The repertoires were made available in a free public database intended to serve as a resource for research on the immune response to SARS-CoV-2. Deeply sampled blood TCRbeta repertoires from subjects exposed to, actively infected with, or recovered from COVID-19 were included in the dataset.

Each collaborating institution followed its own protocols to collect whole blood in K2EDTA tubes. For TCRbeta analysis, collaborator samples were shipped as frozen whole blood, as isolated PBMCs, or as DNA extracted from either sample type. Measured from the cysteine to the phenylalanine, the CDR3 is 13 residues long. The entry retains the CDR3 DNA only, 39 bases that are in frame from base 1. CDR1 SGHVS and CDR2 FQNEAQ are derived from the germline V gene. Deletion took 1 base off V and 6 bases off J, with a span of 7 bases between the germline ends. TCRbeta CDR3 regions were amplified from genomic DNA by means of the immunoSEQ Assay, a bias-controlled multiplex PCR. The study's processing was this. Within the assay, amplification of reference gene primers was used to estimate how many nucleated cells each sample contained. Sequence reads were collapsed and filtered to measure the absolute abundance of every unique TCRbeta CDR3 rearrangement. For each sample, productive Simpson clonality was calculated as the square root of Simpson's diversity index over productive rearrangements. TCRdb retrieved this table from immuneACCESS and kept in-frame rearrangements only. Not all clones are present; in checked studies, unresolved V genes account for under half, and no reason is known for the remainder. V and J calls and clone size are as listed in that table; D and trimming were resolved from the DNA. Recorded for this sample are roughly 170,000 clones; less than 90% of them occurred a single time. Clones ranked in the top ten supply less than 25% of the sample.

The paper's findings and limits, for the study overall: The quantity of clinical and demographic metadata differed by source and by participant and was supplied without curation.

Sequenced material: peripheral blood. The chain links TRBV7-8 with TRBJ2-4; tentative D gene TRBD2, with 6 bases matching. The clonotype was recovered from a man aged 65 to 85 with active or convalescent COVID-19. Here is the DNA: TGTGCCAGCAGCTTAGAGGAGGGAAACATTCAGTACTTC. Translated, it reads CASSLEEGNIQYF.